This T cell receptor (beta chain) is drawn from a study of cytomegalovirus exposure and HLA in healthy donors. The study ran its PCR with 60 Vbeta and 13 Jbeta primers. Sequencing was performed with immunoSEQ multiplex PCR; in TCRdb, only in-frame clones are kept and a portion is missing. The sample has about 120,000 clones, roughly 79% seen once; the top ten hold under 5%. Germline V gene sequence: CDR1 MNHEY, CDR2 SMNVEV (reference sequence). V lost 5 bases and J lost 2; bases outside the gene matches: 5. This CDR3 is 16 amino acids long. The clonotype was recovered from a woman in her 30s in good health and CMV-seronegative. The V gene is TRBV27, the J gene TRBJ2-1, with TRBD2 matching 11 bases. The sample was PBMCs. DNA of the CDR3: TGTGCCAGCAGTCACGGGACTAGCGGAGCCTACAATGAGCAGTTCTTC. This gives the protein CASSHGTSGAYNEQFF.